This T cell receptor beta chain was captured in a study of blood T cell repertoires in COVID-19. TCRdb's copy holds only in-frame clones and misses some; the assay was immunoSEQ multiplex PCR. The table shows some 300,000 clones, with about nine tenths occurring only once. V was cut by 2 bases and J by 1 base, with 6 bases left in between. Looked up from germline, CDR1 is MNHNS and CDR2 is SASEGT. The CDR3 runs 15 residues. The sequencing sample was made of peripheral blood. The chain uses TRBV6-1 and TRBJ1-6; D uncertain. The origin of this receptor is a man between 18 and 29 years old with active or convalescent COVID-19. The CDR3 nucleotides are TGTGCCAGCAGTGAACCAGGATCCTATAATTCACCCCTCCACTTT. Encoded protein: CASSEPGSYNSPLHF.